The 28 T cell receptor beta chains below all came from one sample that was sequenced in a study of early T cells in non-severe SARS-CoV-2 infection. MiXCR, applied by TCRdb to the 5' RACE reads, yields one record per CDR3 protein. The table records some 58,000 distinct CDR3 sequences, 10% to 15% of them present only once. The sequencing sample was made of whole blood. The receptors shown here come from an adult who was a healthcare worker with PCR-confirmed SARS-CoV-2 infection or an uninfected control (not recorded which).

This clonotype was counted a few times. The genes are TRBV11-2 and TRBJ1-2; weak D call: TRBD1 (5 bases). This CDR3 region has 13 residues. Trimming left V 4 bases short and J 4 bases short, with 10 bases between. CDR1 SGHAT and CDR2 FQNNGV come from the germline V gene. CDR3 bases: TGTGCCAGCAGCTCCTTGGACACCTATGGCTACACCTTC. It specifies CASSSLDTYGYTF. The entire variable domain, with the rest obtained from reference TRBV11-2 and TRBJ1-2, is as follows: EAGVAQSPRYKIIEKRQSVAFWCNPISGHATLYWYQQILGQGPKLLIQFQNNGVVDDSQLPKDRFSAERLKGVDSTLKIQPAKLEDSAVYLCASSSLDTYGYTFGSGTRLTVV.

This clonotype has more than one count but fewer than ten. The rearrangement uses TRBV4-1 and TRBJ2-7; D perhaps matches TRBD2 (5 bases). CDR1 MGHRA and CDR2 YSYEKL come from the germline V gene. V was clipped by 0 bases and J by 6 bases, with 18 bases between them. The CDR3 length is 16 residues. The CDR3, as DNA: TGCGCCAGCAGCCAAGAAGTTAGCGCGCTTGTGGGCGAGCAGTACTTC. This gives the protein CASSQEVSALVGEQYF.

Only a few counts were recorded for this clonotype. The chain combines TRBV7-8 with TRBJ2-5; perhaps TRBD1 as D (6 bases). The ends were cut back, 5 bases at V and 1 base at J, with 14 bases in the middle. The CDR3 is 15 residues long. Germline lookup yields CDR1 SGHVS and CDR2 FQNEAQ. The CDR3 DNA is TGTGCCAGCAGCCCCGAGGGACACTTCCAAGAGACCCAGTACTTC. Amino acid sequence: CASSPEGHFQETQYF.

This clonotype was counted only a few times. V is TRBV20-1 and J is TRBJ1-1, with D unclear. Trimming removed 1 base from V and 1 base from J, with 7 bases in between. Germline V gives CDR1 DFQATT, CDR2 SNEGSKA (reference sequence). The CDR3 extends over 13 amino acids. CDR3 coding DNA: TGCAGTGCTAGAGGATGGAAGAACACTGAAGCTTTCTTT. Its protein product is CSARGWKNTEAFF.

This clonotype has more than one count but fewer than ten. The genes are TRBV7-9 and TRBJ1-3; D uncertain. Germline V gene lookup returns CDR1 SEHNR and CDR2 FQNEAQ (reference sequence). V shed 2 bases and J shed 4 bases, with 9 bases lying between them. This CDR3 has 14 residues. The CDR3 sequence is CASSLNPAGNTIYF. In DNA, the CDR3 is TGTGCCAGCAGCTTAAATCCAGCGGGAAACACCATATATTTT.

This clonotype was observed at least ten times. V gene TRBV20-1 combines with J gene TRBJ2-5; D is undetermined. This CDR3 region has 13 residues. Germline CDR1 reads DFQATT; CDR2 reads SNEGSKA (reference sequence). V was pared by 3 bases and J by 4 bases, with 12 bases between. The CDR3 here is CSASLGLSETQYF. As DNA, the CDR3 is TGCAGTGCTAGTCTCGGGCTATCAGAGACCCAGTACTTC.

The genes are TRBV10-3 and TRBJ2-1; perhaps TRBD1 as D (5 bases). V lost 10 bases, J lost 6 bases, and 16 bases lay in between. The CDR3 consists of 13 residues. The germline gives CDR1 ENHRY, CDR2 SYGVKD. CDR3 bases: TGTGCCACCCGCCCAGGGCTAGGCAATGAGCAGTTCTTC. Translation gives CATRPGLGNEQFF.

DNA for the CDR3: TGCAGTGCTAGAGGCCCAGGGGCTGAAGCTTTCTTT. It is translated as CSARGPGAEAFF. The chain carries TRBV20-1 and TRBJ1-1, with D possibly matching TRBD1 (6 bases). Trimming stripped 1 base from V and 6 bases from J, with 9 bases between. CDR1 is DFQATT, CDR2 SNEGSKA, per germline (reference sequence). This CDR3 has 12 amino acids.

The chain employs TRBV6-1 and TRBJ2-2; D remains ambiguous. V was clipped by 2 bases and J by 7 bases, with 5 bases between them. This CDR3 is built from 12 residues. From germline, CDR1 is MNHNS and CDR2 SASEGT. CDR3 in DNA: TGTGCCAGCAGTGAACGTGGCGGGGAGCTGTTTTTT. Protein: CASSERGGELFF.

This clonotype was detected many times. The rearrangement joins TRBV20-1 to TRBJ1-2; D is unclear. Trimming took off 3 bases at V and 4 bases at J, with 9 bases between the two ends. The CDR3 sequence is 12 residues long. Germline assignment: CDR1 DFQATT and CDR2 SNEGSKA (reference sequence). CDR3 nucleotides: TGCAGTGCTAGGTCCGACACCTATGGCTACACCTTC. The encoded protein is CSARSDTYGYTF.

This clonotype was seen more than once but under ten times. The chain joins TRBV3-1 to TRBJ2-5; 9 nucleotides match TRBD2. Germline lookup yields CDR1 LGHDT and CDR2 YNNKEL (reference sequence). The V and J ends lost 5 bases and 1 base, in that order; junction bases with no gene match: 5. CDR3 length equals 15 residues. Here the CDR3 DNA reads TGTGCCAGCAGCTATCCGACTAGCGGCCAAGAGACCCAGTACTTC. This codes for CASSYPTSGQETQYF.

The chain recombines TRBV29-1 with TRBJ1-2; TRBD1 aligns across 9 bases. Germline V gene lookup returns CDR1 SQVTM and CDR2 ANQGSEA. After removal of 6 bases from V and 4 bases from J, the junction contained 6 bases not matched to a gene. The CDR3 contains 13 residues. CDR3 DNA: TGCAGCGTCCGGGACAGGGAAATCTATGGCTACACCTTC. This encodes CSVRDREIYGYTF. Variable domain in full (rest from reference TRBV29-1 and TRBJ1-2): SAVISQKPSRDICQRGTSLTIQCQVDSQVTMMFWYRQQPGQSLTLIATANQGSEATYESGFVIDKFPISRPNLTFSTLTVSNMSPEDSSIYLCSVRDREIYGYTFGSGTRLTVV.

In its sample, this clonotype was seen a few times. The rearrangement joins TRBV6-5 to TRBJ2-7, with TRBD2 matching 8 bases. With V trimmed by 7 bases and J by 3 bases, 11 bases remained unmatched. Germline-derived CDR1 and CDR2 are MNHEY and SVGAGI. This CDR3 has 15 residues. The CDR3 coding sequence is TGTGCCAGCAAAAAACCGGGACTAGGGAACTACGAGCAGTACTTC. This codes for CASKKPGLGNYEQYF.

This clonotype came up many times. The chain carries TRBV9 and TRBJ2-3; D is undetermined. Deletions cut 0 bases from V and 5 bases from J, with 13 bases between. There are 15 residues in the CDR3. Germline CDR1 SGDLS, CDR2 YYNGEE. The CDR3 bases are TGTGCCAGCAGCGTAGATCCTGGGTCCGGAGATACGCAGTATTTT. Translation gives CASSVDPGSGDTQYF.

In its sample, this clonotype was seen a few times. J is TRBJ2-2 and V is TRBV3-1; D possibly matches TRBD1 or TRBD2 (5 bases each). The germline gives CDR1 LGHDT, CDR2 YNNKEL (reference sequence). V lost 8 bases and J 8 bases, leaving 18 bases between the germline ends. This CDR3 spans 14 amino acids. The CDR3 DNA reads TGTGCCAGCGCCGGGGCTCCTCAGGGAGGGGAGCTGTTTTTT. Protein sequence: CASAGAPQGGELFF.

A few counts support this clonotype. V is TRBV7-6 and J is TRBJ2-5, with D unclear. CDR1 is SGHVS, CDR2 FNYEAQ, per germline. CDR3 size: 12 residues. The V end lost 5 bases, the J end lost 7 bases, and 11 bases lay between the germline ends. Here the CDR3 reads CASSPSTGTQYF. Here the CDR3 DNA reads TGTGCCAGCAGCCCCTCGACGGGGACCCAGTACTTC.

This clonotype has ten or more counts. J is TRBJ2-3 and V is TRBV2; no clear D. V lost 2 bases to trimming and J lost 4 bases, with 7 bases between them. The V gene's germline CDR1 is SNHLY and CDR2 FYNNEI. This CDR3 comprises 13 residues. This CDR3 reads CASSEPFADTQYF. CDR3 sequence (DNA): TGTGCCAGCAGTGAACCTTTCGCAGATACGCAGTATTTT.

This clonotype was counted only a few times. V is TRBV4-2 and J is TRBJ2-5, with 8 bases identical to TRBD2. Germline assignment: CDR1 LGHNA and CDR2 YNFKEQ. V gave up 1 base and J gave up 5 bases; unmatched junction bases: 9. This CDR3 region has 16 residues. The CDR3 loop is CASSQASPGGEETQYF. CDR3 nucleotide sequence: TGTGCCAGCAGCCAAGCCTCTCCCGGGGGGGAGGAGACCCAGTACTTC.

This clonotype was counted between two and nine times. This rearrangement joins TRBV4-1 to TRBJ2-3; the D is unclear. This CDR3 has 17 amino acids. CDR1 and CDR2 (germline): MGHRA, YSYEKL. The V gene lost 0 bases and the J gene lost 2 bases, with 15 bases spanning the gap. CDR3 protein: CASSQDGPTSYTDTQYF. The CDR3 nucleotides read TGCGCCAGCAGCCAAGATGGGCCGACATCTTACACAGATACGCAGTATTTT.

The gene calls are TRBV7-2 and TRBJ1-1; D unclear. The germline V gene has CDR1 SGHTA and CDR2 FQGNSA. The CDR3 consists of 14 residues. Trimming shortened V by 1 base and J by 6 bases, and 12 bases separated the two germline ends. The DNA of the CDR3 is TGTGCCAGCAGCTTAGTAGTCGGTGCGGCTGAAGCTTTCTTT. It encodes CASSLVVGAAEAFF.

This clonotype was seen repeatedly, ten times or more. The rearrangement links TRBV7-9 to TRBJ1-1, with TRBD1 as a possible D gene (5 bases). This CDR3 spans 14 amino acids. Per the germline V gene, CDR1 is SEHNR and CDR2 is FQNEAQ (reference sequence). Trimming removed 6 bases from V and 5 bases from J, with 16 bases in between. Here the CDR3 reads CASRPQGGGTEAFF. The CDR3, as DNA: TGTGCCAGCAGACCCCAGGGAGGAGGGACTGAAGCTTTCTTT.

This clonotype was recorded many times. V gene TRBV6-2 or TRBV6-3 combines with J gene TRBJ2-7; a possible D gene is TRBD2 (6 bases). This CDR3 has 13 amino acids. Deletions cut 0 bases from V and 10 bases from J, with 13 bases between. CDR1 is MNHEY, CDR2 SVGEGT, per germline. CDR3 bases: TGTGCCAGCAGTTACTCTTTGGAGGGCGGACAGTACTTC. Protein product: CASSYSLEGGQYF.

In this sample, this clonotype turned up many times. The junction shows a germline mismatch at one end, possibly a read error. This chain links TRBV29-1 with TRBJ2-1, with D possibly being TRBD1 (6 bases). The CDR3 runs to 12 residues. CDR1 and CDR2 from the germline V gene are SQVTM and ANQGSEA. CDR3 amino acids: CSVEGRGNEQFF. The DNA of the CDR3 is TGCAGCGTGGAAGGTAGGGGGAATGAGCAGTTCTTC.

This rearrangement joins TRBV18 to TRBJ2-2; 7 bases are a match to TRBD1. V lost 4 bases to trimming and J lost 3 bases; unmatched junction nucleotides: 8. CDR1 and CDR2 (germline): KGHSH, LQKENI. The CDR3 loop spans 16 amino acids. The CDR3, as DNA: TGTGCCAGCTCACTTTTGACAGGGACGGACACCGGGGAGCTGTTTTTT. Amino acid sequence: CASSLLTGTDTGELFF.

This clonotype was found many times. This chain joins TRBV12-3 or TRBV12-4 and TRBJ1-1; a weak D match, TRBD1 (6 bases). This CDR3 region has 14 residues. V was shortened by 7 bases and J by 1 base, with 13 bases between the two germline ends. CDR3 loop: CASTLGGRNTEAFF. In nucleotides, the CDR3 is TGTGCCAGCACCCTAGGGGGAAGGAACACTGAAGCTTTCTTT.

In its sample, this clonotype was seen many times. The genes are TRBV14 and TRBJ2-7; the match to TRBD1 covers 7 bases. Unmatched junction bases numbered 12, after V lost 5 bases and J lost 2 bases. The CDR3 extends over 16 amino acids. Germline loops: CDR1 SGHDN, CDR2 FVKESK. In DNA form, the CDR3 reads TGTGCCAGCAGCTTAAAGACAGGGTTAACCCCCTACGAGCAGTACTTC. It codes for CASSLKTGLTPYEQYF.

The V and J genes are TRBV12-3 or TRBV12-4 and TRBJ2-5; possible D gene TRBD1, 6 bases. The CDR3 extends over 15 amino acids. The V end lost 6 bases, the J end lost 2 bases, and 16 bases lay between the germline ends. CDR3 sequence reads: CASSLRQDLQETQYF. The CDR3 region has the DNA TGTGCCAGCAGCCTTCGACAGGACCTACAAGAGACCCAGTACTTC.

This clonotype has just a few counts. The CDR3 region is CSVFGSGNTIYF. The CDR3 bases are TGCAGCGTTTTTGGCTCTGGAAACACCATATATTTT. This rearrangement joins TRBV29-1 to TRBJ1-3; D gene ambiguous. V was trimmed by 5 bases and J by 0 bases, leaving 5 bases between them. The CDR3 has 12 residues. CDR1 SQVTM and CDR2 ANQGSEA come from the germline V gene.